The present entry profiles one TCR beta chain with its context. In the original processing: Reference gene primers were amplified, and this amplification served to estimate nucleated cell counts. The data were produced by immunoSEQ multiplex PCR, yet TCRdb's version contains in-frame clones alone and is incomplete. The V and J calls and clone size are taken from that table; D and trimming were inferred from the DNA. The top ten clones hold 10% to 15% of a sample with 210,000 or so clones, roughly 78% of them seen once. The CDR3 loop spans 15 amino acids. Germline V gene sequence: CDR1 MNHEY, CDR2 SVGAGI. V gave up 7 bases and J gave up 4 bases, with 20 bases separating them. This entry comes from a study of blood T cell repertoires in COVID-19.

The receptor's source is a woman aged 40 to 50 with acute or convalescent COVID-19. The sample was peripheral blood. The chain links TRBV6-5 to TRBJ2-7; possibly TRBD1 for D (6 bases). The CDR3 sequence is CASTPGWTVGYEQYF. Here the CDR3 DNA reads TGTGCCAGCACCCCCGGTTGGACAGTGGGGTACGAGCAGTACTTC.